This record looks at one TCR beta chain sequence and its context. Its target antigen remains unknown. No per-base quality is available; no much larger clone lies one base away. This sample is part of a study of T cells in Graves' hyperthyroidism and ophthalmopathy (dated by TCRdb to about 2019). Study-wide context: Peripheral blood samples were taken at the time of initial diagnosis, prior to any treatment. TCR V-J signatures able to tell the groups apart were searched for in a discovery cohort of approximately 95 patients, of whom around 43 had Graves' ophthalmopathy and around 57 had stable Graves' hyperthyroidism. Prospective prediction of ophthalmopathy was tested in an independent validation cohort of approximately 19 hyperthyroidism patients and some 17 patients who later progressed to ophthalmopathy. The approximately 97 discovery patients were randomly divided into training and test sets at a 7:3 ratio. The study also compared thyroid tissue and blood T-cell repertoires from five or six Graves' hyperthyroidism patients. Following sampling, methimazole starting at 30 mg daily was given to hyperthyroidism patients, and high-dose intravenous methylprednisolone was given to ophthalmopathy patients. TCR Vbeta CDR3 sequencing of 140 or so peripheral blood samples (over 40 ophthalmopathy, about 80 hyperthyroidism and roughly 17 progressor patients) is reported in the paper.

The TCR beta CDR3 regions were amplified from the RNA transcripts. A first-round RT-PCR of the TCR CDR3 used the HTBI primer set with the Qiagen OneStep RT-PCR kit. A second multiplex PCR round built the libraries, followed by size selection and purification. Libraries were sequenced paired-end with 100 bp reads on an Illumina HiSeq2000. Regarding the original processing steps: Raw data were processed with SOAPnuke, discarding reads with adapters, uncalled bases, mean Phred below 15, or no exact constant-primer or identifier match. COPE v1.2.5 was used to merge high-quality paired reads, and clonotypes were defined as unique nucleotide sequences. Clonotypes were aligned to IMGT TRBV, TRBD and TRBJ reference segments using MiTCR v1.1. The analysis was restricted to V-J combinations with a frequency above 0.0001, which together covered 99.2% of the repertoires. The TCS score was defined as the ratio of F50 (clonal expansion) to E x V (chaos), calculated using BLOSUM62-based TCRdist between CDR3 peptides within each V-J. Welch's t-statistics and random forest reduced fewer than 600 V-J features to 13, which were used in a naive Bayes classifier (R e1071). The Morisita-Horn index was used to measure how similar the thyroid and blood repertoires were. In TCRdb, the public reads were trimmed at Q25 with fastp and aligned with MiXCR, with productive beta chains retained. Each entry is one CDR3 protein sequence, shown with its most common DNA and genes. Clone size and V and J calls follow TCRdb, not the original study. The sample table contains around 800,000 distinct CDR3 sequences; only one count was recorded for 35% to 45% of them. The top ten constitute approximately 10% of the sample.

Broader findings and caveats from the paper: No statistical method was used to fix the sample size in advance, and group allocation was not hidden from the investigators. During validation, the model predicted progression to ophthalmopathy a median of approximately 6 months ahead of onset, with just under 71% sensitivity and 72% to 80% specificity. A 13 V-J signature model separated ophthalmopathy from stable hyperthyroidism, with approximately 87% sensitivity and 81.08% specificity in cross-validation and 80%/75% in testing. Most expanded thyroid clonotypes (frequency above 0.001) were also found in blood, which suggests that blood repertoires may mirror thyroid immune responses.

Stable Graves' hyperthyroidism was defined as the absence of progression to ophthalmopathy over 18 months of follow-up. Hyperthyroidism patients were aged 18 to 65 years and newly diagnosed, with disease duration of less than 2 months. Patients with uncontrolled infections, other autoimmune diseases, pregnancy or lactation were excluded. Clinical symptoms, serum thyroxine and TRAb, thyroid ultrasound, and orbital computed tomography formed the basis for the diagnoses. Ficoll-Paque density gradient centrifugation was used to isolate PBMCs from around 10 ml of fresh peripheral blood. Total RNA was extracted with Trizol reagent, and quality was checked on an Agilent 2100 Bioanalyzer. The CDR3 runs 14 amino acids, cysteine and phenylalanine included. The read is trimmed to its CDR3 DNA, 42 bases read in frame from base 1. Relative to germline, V is missing 4 bases and J is missing 3 bases, with 0 bases of the junction outside any gene match. Looking up the germline V gene yields CDR1 SNHLY and CDR2 FYNNEI.

This sequence was found in a man in his late teens or twenties with Graves' hyperthyroidism. The rearranged chain carries TRBV2 and TRBJ2-2; 9 bases in the middle match TRBD1. The specimen was blood. At the DNA level, the sequence is TGTGCCAGCAGTGGGGACAGGGACACCGGGGAGCTGTTTTTT. Its protein is CASSGDRDTGELFF.